This TCR beta chain was recovered during a study of OX40 agonist ivuxolimab in advanced cancers. The repertoire was sequenced with immunoSEQ multiplex PCR; TCRdb's copy has only in-frame clones and lacks some. Of roughly 80,000 clones listed, approximately 83% were seen once; the top ten hold about 1.9%. Germline V gives CDR1 SGHNT, CDR2 YENEEA. Between the trimmed V and J ends, which lost 1 base and 5 bases, there was a span of 11 bases. The CDR3 loop spans 15 amino acids. The specimen comprised CD4+ or CD8+ T cells sorted from blood, sampled in a trial of the OX40 agonist ivuxolimab. This TCR derives from an adult with an advanced solid tumor such as melanoma, head and neck, liver or kidney cancer. V and J are TRBV11-3 and TRBJ2-2; D tentatively fits TRBD1 or TRBD2 (5 bases each). The CDR3 DNA reads TGTGCCAGCAGCTTAGGAGGGACGGGAACCGGGGAGCTGTTTTTT. Residues: CASSLGGTGTGELFF.